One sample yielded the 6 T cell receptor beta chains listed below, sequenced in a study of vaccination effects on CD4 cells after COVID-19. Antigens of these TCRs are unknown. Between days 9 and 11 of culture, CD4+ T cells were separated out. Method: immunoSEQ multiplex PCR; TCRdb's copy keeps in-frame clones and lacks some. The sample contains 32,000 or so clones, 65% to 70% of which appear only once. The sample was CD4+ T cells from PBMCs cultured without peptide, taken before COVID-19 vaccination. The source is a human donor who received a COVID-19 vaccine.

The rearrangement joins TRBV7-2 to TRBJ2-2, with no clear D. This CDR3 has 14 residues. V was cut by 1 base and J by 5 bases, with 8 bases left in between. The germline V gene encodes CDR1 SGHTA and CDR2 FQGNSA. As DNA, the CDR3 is TGTGCCAGCAGCTTAGTCTCCGGGACCGGGGAGCTGTTTTTT. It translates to CASSLVSGTGELFF.

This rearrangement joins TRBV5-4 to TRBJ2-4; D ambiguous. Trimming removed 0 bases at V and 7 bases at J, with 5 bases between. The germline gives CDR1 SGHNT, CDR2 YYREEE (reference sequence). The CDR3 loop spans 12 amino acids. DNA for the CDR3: TGTGCCAGCAGCTTGGATGGTAACATTCAGTACTTC. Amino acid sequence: CASSLDGNIQYF.

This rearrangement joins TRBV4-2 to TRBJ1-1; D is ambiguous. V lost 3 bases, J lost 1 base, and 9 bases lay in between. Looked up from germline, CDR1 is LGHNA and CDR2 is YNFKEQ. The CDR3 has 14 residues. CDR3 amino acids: CASSHTPENTEAFF. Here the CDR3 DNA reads TGTGCCAGCAGCCACACCCCGGAGAACACTGAAGCTTTCTTT.

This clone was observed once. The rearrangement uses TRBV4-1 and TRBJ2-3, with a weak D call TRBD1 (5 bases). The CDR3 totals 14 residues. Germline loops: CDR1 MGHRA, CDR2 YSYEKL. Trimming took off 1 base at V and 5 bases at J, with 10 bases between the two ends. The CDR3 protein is CASSQVRGEDTQYF. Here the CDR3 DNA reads TGCGCCAGCAGCCAAGTTAGGGGTGAAGATACGCAGTATTTT.

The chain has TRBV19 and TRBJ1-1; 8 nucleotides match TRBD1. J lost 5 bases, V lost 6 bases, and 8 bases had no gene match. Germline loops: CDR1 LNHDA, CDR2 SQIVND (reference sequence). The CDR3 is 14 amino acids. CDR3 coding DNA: TGTGCCAGTAGCGACCCAGGGGGCGAAACTGAAGCTTTCTTT. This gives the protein CASSDPGGETEAFF.

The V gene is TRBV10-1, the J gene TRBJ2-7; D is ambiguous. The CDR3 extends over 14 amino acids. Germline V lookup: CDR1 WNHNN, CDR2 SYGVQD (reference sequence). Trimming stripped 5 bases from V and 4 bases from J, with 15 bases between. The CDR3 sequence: CASSSAETRYEQYF. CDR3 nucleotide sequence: TGCGCCAGCAGTTCCGCGGAGACCAGATACGAGCAGTACTTC.